The 22 T cell receptor beta chains below were found in one sample sequenced in a study of cytomegalovirus exposure and HLA in healthy donors. The PCR ran on 60 Vbeta and 13 Jbeta primers. Clones were read by immunoSEQ multiplex PCR, and TCRdb kept only the in-frame ones, dropping some. The sample's table shows about 25,000 clones. The sequencing input was PBMCs. The origin of the receptors is a male donor in good health and CMV-seropositive.

The chain combines TRBV7-9 with TRBJ1-1, with a tentative D call TRBD1 (6 bases). Trimming left V 1 base short and J 6 bases short, with 9 bases between. CDR3 length: 13 amino acids. The germline V gene encodes CDR1 SEHNR and CDR2 FQNEAQ (reference sequence). CDR3 DNA: TGTGCCAGCAGCTTAGGGGCAGGGGCTGAAGCTTTCTTT. It is translated as CASSLGAGAEAFF.

The V and J genes are TRBV18 and TRBJ2-1, with TRBD1 identical over 8 bases. Germline lookup yields CDR1 KGHSH and CDR2 LQKENI. Unmatched junction bases numbered 8, after V lost 7 bases and J lost 3 bases. The CDR3 contains 15 residues. The CDR3, as DNA: TGTGCCAGCTTGACCGGGACAGGAGACTACAATGAGCAGTTCTTC. Its protein product is CASLTGTGDYNEQFF.

The chain combines TRBV6-6 with TRBJ1-2, with D possibly matching TRBD1 (6 bases). CDR1 is MNHNY, CDR2 SVGAGI, per germline (reference sequence). The CDR3 runs 13 residues. V gave up 7 bases and J gave up 8 bases, with 17 bases separating them. This CDR3 reads CASNINREKGYTF. The DNA of the CDR3 is TGTGCCAGCAACATAAACAGGGAAAAAGGCTACACCTTC.

J is TRBJ2-7 and V is TRBV19; D is undetermined. The CDR3 spans 14 residues. Germline-derived CDR1 and CDR2 are LNHDA and SQIVND (reference sequence). V lost 5 bases and J lost 5, with 16 bases in between. DNA of the CDR3: TGTGCCAGTAGTGCCCCGGGTCCTAGAGACGAGCAGTACTTC. Protein product: CASSAPGPRDEQYF.

The gene calls are TRBV25-1 and TRBJ2-5, with a tentative D call TRBD1 (5 bases). Germline CDR1 and CDR2: MGHDK and SYGVNS. Trimming shortened V by 7 bases and J by 4 bases, and 19 bases separated the two germline ends. CDR3 length equals 15 residues. The CDR3 sequence is CASTEKGPQGETQYF. CDR3 nucleotides: TGTGCCAGCACGGAGAAAGGCCCCCAGGGAGAGACCCAGTACTTC.

A word on this clone: Mismatch with germline at one junction end may stem from a read error. This chain connects TRBV7-7 to TRBJ2-6; the D gene is possibly TRBD1 (5 bases). The CDR3 totals 15 residues. Germline V gene sequence: CDR1 SSHAT, CDR2 FNYEAQ (reference sequence). The CDR3 nucleotides read TGTGCTAGCAGCCCGCAACAGGCTGGGGCCAACGTCCTGACTTTC. Its protein product is CASSPQQAGANVLTF.

The V call is TRBV14, the J call TRBJ2-5; D not certain. Germline lookup yields CDR1 SGHDN and CDR2 FVKESK. The CDR3 spans 12 residues. Trimming cost V 6 bases and J 2 bases, with 7 bases left between them. CDR3 sequence reads: CASSQSQETQYF. DNA of the CDR3: TGTGCCAGCAGTCAGTCTCAAGAGACCCAGTACTTC.

The chain carries TRBV5-1 and TRBJ1-1, with D possibly being TRBD1 (6 bases). This CDR3 has 16 residues. CDR1 is SGHRS and CDR2 is YFSETQ in the germline V gene. Trimming removed 0 bases at V and 5 bases at J, with 17 bases between. The CDR3 DNA sequence: TGCGCCAGCAGCTTGGCGGGCACAGGGTTGCTTACTGAAGCTTTCTTT. The encoded protein is CASSLAGTGLLTEAFF.

The rearrangement joins TRBV9 to TRBJ2-7; maybe TRBD2 (6 bases). V lost 2 bases and J lost 1, with 28 bases in between. The CDR3 loop spans 20 amino acids. In germline, CDR1 is SGDLS, CDR2 YYNGEE. The CDR3 region is CASSVSGFTPGGKISYEQYF. The CDR3 DNA follows: TGTGCCAGCAGCGTCTCGGGTTTCACACCTGGGGGGAAAATATCCTACGAGCAGTACTTC.

This chain connects TRBV11-3 to TRBJ2-7; 7 bases agree with TRBD1. The ends lost 5 bases at V and 2 bases at J; junction bases unmatched: 6. The CDR3 has 14 amino acids. Germline CDR1 is SGHNT and CDR2 is YENEEA. Here the CDR3 DNA reads TGTGCCAGCAGCCCCTGGGACAGACCCTACGAGCAGTACTTC. This codes for CASSPWDRPYEQYF.

DNA for the CDR3: TGTGCCAGCAGTTTATTAAGGGACAGGGAAAACTATGGCTACACCTTC. It specifies CASSLLRDRENYGYTF. The chain links TRBV27 to TRBJ1-2, with TRBD1 identical over 9 bases. V was clipped by 1 base and J by 2 bases; unmatched bases: 5. There are 16 residues in the CDR3. Germline V gives CDR1 MNHEY, CDR2 SMNVEV (reference sequence).

The genes are TRBV18 and TRBJ2-3; D uncertain. Germline assignment: CDR1 KGHSH and CDR2 LQKENI. The CDR3 contains 14 residues. V was trimmed by 2 bases and J by 0 bases, leaving 6 bases between them. Written as DNA, the CDR3 is TGTGCCAGCTCACCATTCAGTAGCACAGATACGCAGTATTTT. Translation: CASSPFSSTDTQYF.

The chain uses TRBV7-3 and TRBJ1-6; D ambiguous. V was clipped by 3 bases and J by 7 bases, with 13 bases between them. From germline, CDR1 is SGHTA and CDR2 FQGTGA. The CDR3 is made up of 15 amino acids. The CDR3 nucleotides are TGTGCCAGCAGCTTCGCGTCGGACTACAATTCACCCCTCCACTTT. Residues: CASSFASDYNSPLHF.

J is TRBJ1-2 and V is TRBV30; TRBD1 matches 7 bases. Germline lookup yields CDR1 GTSNPN and CDR2 SVGIG (reference sequence). The CDR3 spans 14 residues. Trimming removed 5 bases from V and 3 bases from J; junction bases left unmatched: 9. Here the CDR3 reads CAWGGQPVHYGYTF. The CDR3, as DNA: TGTGCCTGGGGGGGACAGCCGGTTCACTATGGCTACACCTTC.

The rearrangement links TRBV19 to TRBJ1-5; D may be TRBD1 (5 bases). Germline CDR1 LNHDA, CDR2 SQIVND (reference sequence). The CDR3 runs to 15 residues. The V gene lost 3 bases and the J gene lost 4 bases, with 13 bases spanning the gap. The CDR3 here is CASSIGGKANQPQHF. CDR3 nucleotides: TGTGCCAGTAGTATCGGGGGAAAGGCTAATCAGCCCCAGCATTTT.

The J gene is TRBJ1-1, the V gene TRBV5-6; D not certain. The CDR3 has 13 amino acids. With 4 bases removed from V and 4 bases from J, the gap between germline ends came to 11 bases. Germline lookup yields CDR1 SGHDT and CDR2 YYEEEE. This CDR3 is CASSPGWSTEAFF. The CDR3 DNA reads as TGTGCCAGCAGCCCCGGATGGAGCACTGAAGCTTTCTTT. The full variable domain, completed using reference TRBV5-6 and TRBJ1-1, is DAGVTQSPTHLIKTRGQQVTLRCSPKSGHDTVSWYQQALGQGPQFIFQYYEEEERQRGNFPDRFSGHQFPNYSSELNVNALLLGDSALYLCASSPGWSTEAFFGQGTRLTVV.

J is TRBJ2-1 and V is TRBV5-1; 8 nucleotides line up with TRBD1. Germline V gene data show CDR1 as SGHRS and CDR2 as YFSETQ. Trimming removed 2 bases from V and 2 bases from J; junction bases left unmatched: 6. The CDR3 sequence is 16 residues long. The CDR3 sequence is CASSLLGQGPYNEQFF. Here the CDR3 DNA reads TGCGCCAGCAGCTTACTTGGACAGGGCCCCTACAATGAGCAGTTCTTC.

The chain employs TRBV7-2 and TRBJ2-7; 9 nucleotides agree with TRBD2. Germline V gene data show CDR1 as SGHTA and CDR2 as FQGNSA. The CDR3 has 15 amino acids. V shed 0 bases, J shed 2 bases, and the junction held 2 bases outside the gene matches. In DNA, the CDR3 is TGTGCCAGCAGCTTAGCTAGCGGGAGTACCTACGAGCAGTACTTC. Its translation is CASSLASGSTYEQYF.

This chain joins TRBV10-3 and TRBJ1-5, with a tentative D call TRBD1 (6 bases). The CDR3 loop spans 14 amino acids. CDR1 is ENHRY and CDR2 is SYGVKD in the germline V gene. Trimming left V 4 bases short and J 2 bases short, with 9 bases between. CDR3 loop: CAISAGDGNQPQHF. The CDR3 nucleotides read TGTGCCATCAGTGCAGGGGATGGCAATCAGCCCCAGCATTTT.

V usage is TRBV6-1 and J usage is TRBJ1-2; TRBD1 is a possible D gene (5 bases). Between the trimmed V and J ends, which lost 1 base and 7 bases, there was a span of 13 bases. Germline CDR1 reads MNHNS; CDR2 reads SASEGT. The CDR3 contains 14 residues. CDR3 residues: CASSEGRAVGGYTF. CDR3 bases: TGTGCCAGCAGTGAAGGCAGGGCCGTAGGTGGCTACACCTTC.

The genes are TRBV4-2 and TRBJ1-5; D remains ambiguous. Germline V lookup: CDR1 LGHNA, CDR2 YNFKEQ. This CDR3 comprises 15 residues. V lost 1 base, J lost 4 bases, and 11 bases lay in between. CDR3 in DNA: TGTGCCAGCAGCCAAGGGGGTCCGGGAAATCAGCCCCAGCATTTT. It codes for CASSQGGPGNQPQHF.

The chain uses TRBV4-2 and TRBJ2-7; D possibly corresponds to TRBD2 (5 bases). V lost 3 bases, J lost 4 bases, and 7 bases lay in between. Germline V gives CDR1 LGHNA, CDR2 YNFKEQ. The CDR3 length is 12 residues. CDR3 residues: CASSHSGYEQYF. In DNA form, the CDR3 reads TGTGCCAGCAGCCACTCGGGGTACGAGCAGTACTTC.